This T cell receptor beta chain was recovered during a study of Graves' ophthalmopathy and Graves' hyperthyroidism. Points from the study as a whole: Detection in blood was also observed for most expanded thyroid clonotypes above 0.001 frequency. Ophthalmopathy progression predictions by the model showed 72.22% specificity and about 71% sensitivity.

This CDR3 is built from 17 residues. Looked up from germline, CDR1 is LNHDA and CDR2 is SQIVND (reference sequence). J was trimmed by 8 bases and V by 5 bases; bases with no gene match: 17. Many counts were recorded for this clonotype. What it binds is not known. Other autoimmune diseases, uncontrolled infections, pregnancy and lactation each led to patient exclusion. TCR beta CDR3 regions were amplified from RNA transcripts. An opening RT-PCR round employed HTBI primers and preceded a second-round multiplex PCR. TCRdb redid the calling of the multiplex PCR reads with MiXCR, one entry per CDR3 protein. The table has approximately 41,000 distinct CDR3 sequences, 52% seen once.

The sequence was collected from an adult man with Graves' ophthalmopathy. Material: peripheral blood. This chain joins TRBV19 and TRBJ1-2; 10 bases match TRBD1. The CDR3 DNA is TGTGCCAGTAGTCTTCAGACAGGGGGCGCGAATCTTGACGGCTACACCTTC. Its protein is CASSLQTGGANLDGYTF.